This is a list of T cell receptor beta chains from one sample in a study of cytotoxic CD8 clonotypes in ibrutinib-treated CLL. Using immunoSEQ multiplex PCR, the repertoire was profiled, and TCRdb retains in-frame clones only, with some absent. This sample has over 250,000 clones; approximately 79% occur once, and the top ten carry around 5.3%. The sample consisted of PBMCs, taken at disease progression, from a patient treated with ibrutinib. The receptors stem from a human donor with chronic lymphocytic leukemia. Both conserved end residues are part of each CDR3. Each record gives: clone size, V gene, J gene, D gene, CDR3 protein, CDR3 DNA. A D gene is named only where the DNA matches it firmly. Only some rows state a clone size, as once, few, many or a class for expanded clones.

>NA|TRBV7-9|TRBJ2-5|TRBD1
CATRQGKGETQYF
TGTGCCACAAGACAGGGTAAAGGAGAGACCCAGTACTTC
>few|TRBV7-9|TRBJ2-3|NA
CASSLALDTQYF
TGTGCCAGCAGCTTAGCCTTGGATACGCAGTATTTT
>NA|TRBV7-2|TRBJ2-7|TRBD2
CASSHGLAAIYEQYF
TGTGCCAGCAGCCACGGACTAGCGGCGATCTACGAGCAGTACTTC
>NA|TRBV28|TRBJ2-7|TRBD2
CASSFSGNPQYF
TGTGCCAGCAGTTTTAGCGGGAACCCGCAGTACTTC
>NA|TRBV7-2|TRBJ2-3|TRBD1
CASSEQGATDTQYF
TGTGCCAGCAGCGAACAGGGGGCCACAGATACGCAGTATTTT
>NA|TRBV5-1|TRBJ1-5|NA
CASSLVGASNQPQHF
TGCGCCAGCAGCTTGGTTGGGGCCTCAAATCAGCCCCAGCATTTT
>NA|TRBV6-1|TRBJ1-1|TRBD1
CASSDRGLTEAFF
TGTGCCAGCAGTGACAGGGGGCTAACTGAAGCTTTCTTT
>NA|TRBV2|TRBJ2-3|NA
CASRESGTQYF
TGTGCCAGCAGAGAGTCTGGTACGCAGTATTTT
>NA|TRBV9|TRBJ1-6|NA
CASSVAGQSSYNSPLHF
TGTGCCAGCAGCGTAGCGGGACAAAGCTCCTATAATTCACCCCTCCACTTT
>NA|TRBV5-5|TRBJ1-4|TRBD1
CASRLGTGNEKLFF
TGTGCCAGCAGACTCGGGACAGGGAATGAAAAACTGTTTTTT
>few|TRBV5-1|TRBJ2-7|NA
CASRSSPSYEQYF
TGCGCCAGCAGATCAAGCCCGAGCTACGAGCAGTACTTC
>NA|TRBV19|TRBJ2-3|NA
CASSMGGADTQYF
TGTGCCAGTAGTATGGGGGGTGCAGATACGCAGTATTTT
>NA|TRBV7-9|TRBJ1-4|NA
CASSKGDEKLFF
TGTGCCAGCAGCAAAGGGGATGAAAAACTGTTTTTT
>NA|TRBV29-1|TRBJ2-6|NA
CSVLWSGANVLTF
TGCAGCGTTTTGTGGTCTGGGGCCAACGTCCTGACTTTC
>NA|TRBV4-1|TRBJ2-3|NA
CASSQGRADTQYF
TGCGCCAGCAGCCAAGGGAGGGCAGATACGCAGTATTTT
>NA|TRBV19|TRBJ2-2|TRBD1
CASSVTGANTGELFF
TGTGCCAGTAGTGTTACAGGGGCGAACACCGGGGAGCTGTTTTTT
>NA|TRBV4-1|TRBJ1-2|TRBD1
CASSQPRGLGYTF
TGCGCCAGCAGCCAACCTAGGGGGCTTGGCTACACCTTC